This T cell receptor (beta chain) was profiled in a study of vaccination and CD4 T cells after COVID-19. Overall study context: Nasal swab PCR had shown SARS-CoV-2 positivity in the convalescent patients (about 10 mild cases, one severe case). No peptide, an HIV-1 Nef pool, or a CEFX pool was what each control culture received. General observations from the study: The median proportion of reactive clones detected only post-vaccination in convalescent patients was more than 65%.

CDR1 and CDR2 (germline): WSHSY, SAAADI. CDR3 length: 12 amino acids. V lost 7 bases and J lost 5; bases outside the gene matches: 4. Treatment in this sample: roughly ten-day PBMC culture with coronavirus spike peptide pools or control peptides (ViraFEST assay). The Oncomine TCR Beta short-read assay sequenced DNA from cultured CD4+ T cells. After culture, CD4+ T cells served as the source for genomic DNA extraction. From the PCR reads, TCRdb called clonotypes with MiXCR, one entry per CDR3 protein. The data show almost 15,000 distinct CDR3 sequences, approximately 30% seen once. About this clonotype itself: What it binds is unknown.

Sequenced material: cultured CD4+ T cells from blood. The chain has TRBV10-2 and TRBJ1-1, with TRBD1 matching over 7 bases. The sequence came from a human donor with COVID-19. The CDR3 reads CASTGTVTEAFF. CDR3 nucleotide sequence: TGCGCCAGCACTGGGACAGTAACTGAAGCTTTCTTT.